This T cell receptor beta chain came from a study of CD8+ T cells in alopecia areata (dated by TCRdb to the late 2010s). About the full investigation: The treated patients, all with moderate-to-severe alopecia areata, were enrolled in an open-label pilot trial of oral tofacitinib given at 5 to 10 mg twice daily. Patients stayed on tofacitinib for 6 to 18 months and then had 6 months of follow-up off drug so that delayed response and recurrence could be assessed. Disease severity in treated patients was measured with the SALT score, which quantifies the percentage of affected scalp surface area. To study T cell clonal expansion in alopecia areata, the researchers applied high-throughput TCRbeta sequencing to both the C3H/HeJ mouse model and human patients. Scalp tissue and sorted CD4+ and CD8+ peripheral blood T cells from patchy and totalis/universalis alopecia areata patients and from healthy controls were covered by human TCRbeta sequencing. Tofacitinib-treated patients had biopsies at baseline and at 4 and 24 weeks of treatment, with a later scalp biopsy in several patients. Scalp clonality was compared across normal scalp (n=4), patchy alopecia areata scalp (n=8), and alopecia totalis/universalis scalp (n=8). The RNA source kit depended on sample type: the PAXgene miRNA kit for fixed scalp, the miRNeasy kit for PBMCs, and the RNeasy kit for mouse skin. immunoSEQ multiplex PCR using 35 Vbeta forward primers and 13 Jbeta reverse primers was used to amplify TCRbeta CDR3 regions.

To note about this clone: Which antigen it targets is not known. No clone much larger than this one lies a single base away; base qualities are absent.

The time point label on this specimen signifies: around 4 weeks on oral tofacitinib. Taken with the paper, the label for treatment or condition translates to: oral pan-JAK inhibitor, 5-10 mg twice daily. Lesional scalp punch biopsies and peripheral blood were collected from alopecia areata patients. After PBMCs were isolated by density centrifugation and stained for CD3, CD4 and CD8, a FACSAria was used to sort CD4+ and CD8+ T cells. Overall study outcomes, separate from this receptor: Scalp clonality and the number of expanded CD8+ clones among the top 100 scalp clones were significantly decreased by tofacitinib. Compared with normal scalp, lesional scalp, particularly in alopecia totalis/universalis, had higher clonality and more expanded CD8+ clones, which suggests antigenic drive. During tofacitinib treatment, many expanded lesional clones remained in scalp and blood, and this persistence may partly explain relapse after treatment is stopped. TCR sequences shared between patients were less clear than in mice, possibly partly because of HLA diversity in the patient population. Unlike mouse skin, which is dominated by gammadelta T cells, normal human skin has resident alphabeta T cells that are also sequenced, and this complicates analysis of the scalp TCR repertoire. Because the treated cohort was small and had only one nonresponder, larger studies are needed to examine links between baseline CD8+ expansion and response.

The CDR3 measures 15 amino acids from cysteine to phenylalanine. Here the CDR3 DNA is all that survives: 45 bases in frame from base 1. Relative to germline, V is 4 bases shorter and J is 5 bases shorter, with 16 bases between their ends. Via the germline V gene, CDR1 is SGHRS and CDR2 YFSETQ. Library creation used the immunoSEQ multiplex PCR assay. To provide template for TCR sequencing, every sample had RNA extracted and reverse transcribed into cDNA. SuperScript III was used for first-strand cDNA synthesis, primed with a 2:1 mix of oligo-dT and random hexamers. A synthetic immune receptor repertoire was used to assess amplification bias, and residual bias was removed computationally. Per the original workflow: After raw reads were preprocessed to remove errors, the CDR3 was defined following IMGT conventions as running from the conserved cysteine to phenylalanine. Clonality was computed by normalizing Shannon entropy by log2 of the number of productive unique TCRs and subtracting the result from 1. Whether scalp clones were CD4 or CD8 was inferred by matching scalp TCRbeta sequences against CD4 and CD8 repertoires sorted from blood. This is the immuneACCESS table as TCRdb keeps it, with only in-frame sequences that have V and J called. A part of the clones is gone; compared with another copy, unresolved V genes explain less than half, and the rest is unexplained. V, J and clone size reflect that table, while D and trimming were determined from the DNA. The sample table lists under 150,000 clones, 61% of them with a count of one. Together, the top ten hold around 5.7% of the sample.

Sample: CD4+ T cells sorted from blood, taken at week 4, from a patient treated with tofacitinib. This clonotype was sampled from a human donor with alopecia areata. The chain is encoded by TRBV5-1 joined to TRBJ2-1; too little of a D gene remains to name it. The nucleotides read TGCGCCAGCAGCGTTTCCCTAGGTCCCCACAATGAGCAGTTCTTC. Its protein reads: CASSVSLGPHNEQFF.